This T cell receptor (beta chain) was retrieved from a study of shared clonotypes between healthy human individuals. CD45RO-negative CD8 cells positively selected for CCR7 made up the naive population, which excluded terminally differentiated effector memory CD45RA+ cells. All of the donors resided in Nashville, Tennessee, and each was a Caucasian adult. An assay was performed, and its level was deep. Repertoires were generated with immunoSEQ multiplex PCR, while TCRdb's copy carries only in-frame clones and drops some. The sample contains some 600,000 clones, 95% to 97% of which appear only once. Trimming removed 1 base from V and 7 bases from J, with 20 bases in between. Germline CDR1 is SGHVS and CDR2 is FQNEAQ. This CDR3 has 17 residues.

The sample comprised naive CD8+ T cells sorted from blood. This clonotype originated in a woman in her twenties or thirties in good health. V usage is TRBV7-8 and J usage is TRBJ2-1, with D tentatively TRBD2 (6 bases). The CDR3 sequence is CASSLGSSGGIWNEQFF. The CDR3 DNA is TGTGCCAGCAGCTTAGGGTCATCGGGCGGGATTTGGAATGAGCAGTTCTTC. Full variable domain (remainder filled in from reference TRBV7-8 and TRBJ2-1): GAGVSQSPRYKVAKRGQDVALRCDPISGHVSLFWYQQALGQGPEFLTYFQNEAQLDKSGLPSDRFFAERPEGSVSTLKIQRTQQEDSAVYLCASSLGSSGGIWNEQFFGPGTRLTVL.